This record covers a single T cell receptor (beta chain). Its antigen remains unidentified. The sample comes from a study of CD8+ T cells in alopecia areata. Overall study results and limits: Scalp clonality decreased significantly with tofacitinib, and so did expanded CD8+ clones among the top 100.

The treatment was: oral pan-JAK inhibitor, 5-10 mg twice daily. In each case, RNA was isolated and then reverse transcribed into cDNA as the sequencing template. Produced via immunoSEQ multiplex PCR; TCRdb's table is partial and in-frame only. The sample lists under 150,000 clones; less than 70% were seen once. The clonotype was recovered from a human donor with alopecia areata. Source: CD4+ T cells sorted from blood, taken at week 24, from a patient treated with tofacitinib.

The chain's CDR3 is CATSRDPAADQPQHF. Here the CDR3 DNA reads TGTGCCACCAGCAGAGATCCCGCGGCCGATCAGCCCCAGCATTTT. The J gene is TRBJ1-5, the V gene TRBV15; no reliable D call. Trimming removed 0 bases at V and 5 bases at J, with 11 bases between. The CDR3 totals 15 residues. Germline V gene data show CDR1 as LNHNV and CDR2 as YYDKDF (reference sequence). The full variable domain, rest sourced from reference TRBV15 and TRBJ1-5, is DAMVIQNPRYQVTQFGKPVTLSCSQTLNHNVMYWYQQKSSQAPKLLFHYYDKDFNNEADTPDNFQSRRPNTSFCFLDIRSPGLGDTAMYLCATSRDPAADQPQHFGDGTRLSIL.